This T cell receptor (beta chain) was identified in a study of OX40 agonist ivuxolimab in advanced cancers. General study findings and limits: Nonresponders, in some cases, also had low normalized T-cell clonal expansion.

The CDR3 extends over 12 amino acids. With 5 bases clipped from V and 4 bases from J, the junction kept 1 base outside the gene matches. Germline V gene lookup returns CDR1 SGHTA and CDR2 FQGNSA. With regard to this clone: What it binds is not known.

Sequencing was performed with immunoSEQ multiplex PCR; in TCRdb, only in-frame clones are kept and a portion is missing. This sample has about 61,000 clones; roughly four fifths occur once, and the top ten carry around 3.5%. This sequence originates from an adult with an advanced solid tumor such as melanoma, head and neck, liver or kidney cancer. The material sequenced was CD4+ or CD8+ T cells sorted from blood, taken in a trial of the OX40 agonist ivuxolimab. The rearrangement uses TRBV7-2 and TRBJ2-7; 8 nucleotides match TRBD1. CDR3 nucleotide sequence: TGTGCCAGCAGCCGACAGGGGTACGAGCAGTACTTC. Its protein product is CASSRQGYEQYF. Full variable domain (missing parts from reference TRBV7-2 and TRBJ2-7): GAGVSQSPSNKVTEKGKDVELRCDPISGHTALYWYRQSLGQGLEFLIYFQGNSAPDKSGLPSDRFSAERTGGSVSTLTIQRTQQEDSAVYLCASSRQGYEQYFGPGTRLTVT.